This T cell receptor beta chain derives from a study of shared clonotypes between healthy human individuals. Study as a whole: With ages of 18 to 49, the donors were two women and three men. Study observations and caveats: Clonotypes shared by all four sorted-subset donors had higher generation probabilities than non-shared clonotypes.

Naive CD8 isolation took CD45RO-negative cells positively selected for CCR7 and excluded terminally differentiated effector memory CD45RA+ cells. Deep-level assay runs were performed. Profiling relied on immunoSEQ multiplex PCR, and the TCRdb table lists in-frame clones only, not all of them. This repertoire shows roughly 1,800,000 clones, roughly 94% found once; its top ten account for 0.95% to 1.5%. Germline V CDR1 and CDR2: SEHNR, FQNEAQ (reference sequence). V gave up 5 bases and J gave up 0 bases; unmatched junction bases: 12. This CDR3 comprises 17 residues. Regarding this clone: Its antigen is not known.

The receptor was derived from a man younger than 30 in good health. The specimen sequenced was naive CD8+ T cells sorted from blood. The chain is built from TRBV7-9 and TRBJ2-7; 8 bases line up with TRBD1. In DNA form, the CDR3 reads TGTGCCAGCAGCCCAGCGTCAGGGGGCCACAGCTCCTACGAGCAGTACTTC. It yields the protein CASSPASGGHSSYEQYF.